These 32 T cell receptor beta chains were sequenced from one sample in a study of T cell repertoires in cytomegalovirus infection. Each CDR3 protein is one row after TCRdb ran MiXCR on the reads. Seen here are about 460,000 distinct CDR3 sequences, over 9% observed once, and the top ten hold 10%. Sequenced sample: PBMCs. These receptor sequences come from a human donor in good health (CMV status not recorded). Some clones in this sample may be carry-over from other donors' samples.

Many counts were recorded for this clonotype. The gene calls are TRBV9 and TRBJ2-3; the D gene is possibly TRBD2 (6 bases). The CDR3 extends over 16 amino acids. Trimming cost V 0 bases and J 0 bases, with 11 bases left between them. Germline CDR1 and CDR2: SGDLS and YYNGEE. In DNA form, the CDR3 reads TGTGCCAGCAGCGTAGACCGGCGGGAAAGCACAGATACGCAGTATTTT. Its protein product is CASSVDRRESTDTQYF.

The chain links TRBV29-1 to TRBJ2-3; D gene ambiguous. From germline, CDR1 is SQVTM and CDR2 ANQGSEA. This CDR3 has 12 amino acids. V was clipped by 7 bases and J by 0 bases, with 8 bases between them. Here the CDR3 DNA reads TGCAGCGCTCACGGAAGCACAGATACGCAGTATTTT. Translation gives CSAHGSTDTQYF.

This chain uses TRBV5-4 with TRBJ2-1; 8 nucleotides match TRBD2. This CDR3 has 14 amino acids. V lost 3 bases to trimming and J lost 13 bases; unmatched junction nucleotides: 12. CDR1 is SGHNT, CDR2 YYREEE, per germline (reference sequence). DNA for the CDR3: TGTGCCAGCAGCTCTTGGGGGAGCGGGAGAGGTCAGTTCTTC. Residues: CASSSWGSGRGQFF.

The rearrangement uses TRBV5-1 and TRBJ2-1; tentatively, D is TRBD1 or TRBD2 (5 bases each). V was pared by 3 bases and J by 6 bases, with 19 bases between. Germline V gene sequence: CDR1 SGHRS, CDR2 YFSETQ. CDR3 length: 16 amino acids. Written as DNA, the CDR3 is TGCGCCAGCAGCTCCCTCGGGACCGAAAAGGGCAATGAGCAGTTCTTC. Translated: CASSSLGTEKGNEQFF.

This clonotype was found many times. The CDR3 coding sequence is TGTGCCAGCAGCTTGGGAAGGACTAGCGGAATCTACGAGCAGTACTTC. This translates into CASSLGRTSGIYEQYF. The gene calls are TRBV5-4 and TRBJ2-7; 10 bases line up with TRBD2. The germline V gene encodes CDR1 SGHNT and CDR2 YYREEE (reference sequence). The CDR3 sequence is 16 residues long. With V trimmed by 0 bases and J by 3 bases, 6 bases remained unmatched.

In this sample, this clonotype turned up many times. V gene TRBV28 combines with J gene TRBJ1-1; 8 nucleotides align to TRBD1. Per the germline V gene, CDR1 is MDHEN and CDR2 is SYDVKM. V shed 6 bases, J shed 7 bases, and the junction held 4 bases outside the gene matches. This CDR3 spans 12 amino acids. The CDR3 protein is CASSQGAVEAFF. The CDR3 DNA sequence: TGTGCCAGCAGCCAGGGGGCCGTTGAAGCTTTCTTT.

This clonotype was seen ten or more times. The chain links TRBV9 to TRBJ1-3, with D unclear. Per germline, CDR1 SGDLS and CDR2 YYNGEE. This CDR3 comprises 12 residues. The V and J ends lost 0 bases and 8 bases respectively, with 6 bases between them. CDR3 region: CASSVAPDTIYF. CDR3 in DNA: TGTGCCAGCAGCGTAGCGCCAGACACCATATATTTT.

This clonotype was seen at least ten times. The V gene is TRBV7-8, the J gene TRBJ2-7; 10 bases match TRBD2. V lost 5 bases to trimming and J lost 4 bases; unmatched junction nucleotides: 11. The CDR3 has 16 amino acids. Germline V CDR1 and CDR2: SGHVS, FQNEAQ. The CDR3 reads CASSAKLAGASYEQYF. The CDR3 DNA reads TGTGCCAGCAGCGCTAAGCTAGCGGGGGCCTCTTACGAGCAGTACTTC.

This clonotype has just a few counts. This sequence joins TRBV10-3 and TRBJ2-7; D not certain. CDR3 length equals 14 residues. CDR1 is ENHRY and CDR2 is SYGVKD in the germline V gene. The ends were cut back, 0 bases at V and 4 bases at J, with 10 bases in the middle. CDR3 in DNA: TGTGCCATCAGTGAGTCGAAGTCTTTATACGAGCAGTACTTC. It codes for CAISESKSLYEQYF.

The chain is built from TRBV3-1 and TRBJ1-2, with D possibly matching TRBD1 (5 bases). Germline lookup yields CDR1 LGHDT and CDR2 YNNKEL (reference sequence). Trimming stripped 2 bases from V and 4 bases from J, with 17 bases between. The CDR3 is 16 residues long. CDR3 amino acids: CASSQTTGDGGYGYTF. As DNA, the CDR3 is TGTGCCAGCAGCCAAACTACAGGCGATGGAGGCTATGGCTACACCTTC.

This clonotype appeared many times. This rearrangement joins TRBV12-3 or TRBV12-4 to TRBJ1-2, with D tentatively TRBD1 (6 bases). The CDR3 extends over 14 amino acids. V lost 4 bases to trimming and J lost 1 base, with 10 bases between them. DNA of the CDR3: TGTGCCAGCAGTTGGACAGCCGGTAACTATGGCTACACCTTC. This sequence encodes CASSWTAGNYGYTF.

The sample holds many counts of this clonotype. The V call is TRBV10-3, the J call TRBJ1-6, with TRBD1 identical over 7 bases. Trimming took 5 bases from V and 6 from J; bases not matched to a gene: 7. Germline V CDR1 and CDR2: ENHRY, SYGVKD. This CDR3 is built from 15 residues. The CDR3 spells CAISPQGGSNSPLHF. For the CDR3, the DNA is TGTGCCATCAGTCCCCAAGGGGGCTCTAATTCACCCCTCCACTTT.

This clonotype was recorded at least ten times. CDR3 in DNA: TGTGCCAGCAGCCCCAAGACTAGCGGACGCACAGATACGCAGTATTTT. Encoded protein: CASSPKTSGRTDTQYF. The chain uses TRBV7-6 and TRBJ2-3, with TRBD2 identical over 9 bases. V lost 5 bases and J lost 1; bases outside the gene matches: 7. The CDR3 is 16 amino acids. Germline V gene lookup returns CDR1 SGHVS and CDR2 FNYEAQ.

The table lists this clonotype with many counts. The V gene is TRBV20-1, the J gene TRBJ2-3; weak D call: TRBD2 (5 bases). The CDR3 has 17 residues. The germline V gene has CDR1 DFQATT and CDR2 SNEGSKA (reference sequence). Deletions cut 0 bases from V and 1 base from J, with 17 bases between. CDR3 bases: TGCAGTGCTAGAGATCGCGCCGGAGGCCCACGCACAGATACGCAGTATTTT. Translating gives CSARDRAGGPRTDTQYF.

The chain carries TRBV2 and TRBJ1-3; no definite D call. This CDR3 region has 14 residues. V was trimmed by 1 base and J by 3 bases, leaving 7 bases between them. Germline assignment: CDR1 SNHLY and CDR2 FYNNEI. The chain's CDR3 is CASSEEGDGNTIYF. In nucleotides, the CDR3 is TGTGCCAGCAGTGAAGAGGGTGATGGAAACACCATATATTTT.

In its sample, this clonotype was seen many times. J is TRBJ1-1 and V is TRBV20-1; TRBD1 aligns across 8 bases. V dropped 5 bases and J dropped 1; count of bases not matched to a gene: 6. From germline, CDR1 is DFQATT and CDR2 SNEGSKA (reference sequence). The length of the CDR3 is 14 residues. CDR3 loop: CSAPNGQGNTEAFF. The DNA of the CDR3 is TGCAGTGCTCCTAATGGACAGGGGAACACTGAAGCTTTCTTT.

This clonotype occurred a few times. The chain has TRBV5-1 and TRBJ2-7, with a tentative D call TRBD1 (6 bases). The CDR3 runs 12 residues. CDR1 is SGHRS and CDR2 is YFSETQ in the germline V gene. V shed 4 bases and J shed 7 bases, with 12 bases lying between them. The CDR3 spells CASSPGQGEQYF. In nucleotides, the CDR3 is TGCGCCAGCAGCCCTGGCCAGGGGGAGCAGTACTTC.

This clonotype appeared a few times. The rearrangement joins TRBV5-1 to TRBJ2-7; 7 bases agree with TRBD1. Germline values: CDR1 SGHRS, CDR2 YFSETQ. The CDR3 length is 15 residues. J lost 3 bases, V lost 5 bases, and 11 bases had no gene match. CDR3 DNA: TGCGCCAGCAGTTCCGGGACAGAAGTCATCTACGAGCAGTACTTC. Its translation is CASSSGTEVIYEQYF.

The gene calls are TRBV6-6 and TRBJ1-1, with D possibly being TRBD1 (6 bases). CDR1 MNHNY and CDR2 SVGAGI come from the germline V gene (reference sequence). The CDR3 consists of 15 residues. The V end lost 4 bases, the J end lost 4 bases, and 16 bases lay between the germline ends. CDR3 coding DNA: TGTGCCAGCAGTTCCCGGGTAGGGGGAGGCACTGAAGCTTTCTTT. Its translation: CASSSRVGGGTEAFF.

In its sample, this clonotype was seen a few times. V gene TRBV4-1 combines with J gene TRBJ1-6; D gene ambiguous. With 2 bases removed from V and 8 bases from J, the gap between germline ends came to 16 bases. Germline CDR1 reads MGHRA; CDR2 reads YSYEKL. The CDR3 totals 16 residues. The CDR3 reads CASSQLGHAWDSPLHF. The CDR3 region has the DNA TGCGCCAGCAGCCAACTTGGCCACGCATGGGATTCACCCCTCCACTTT.

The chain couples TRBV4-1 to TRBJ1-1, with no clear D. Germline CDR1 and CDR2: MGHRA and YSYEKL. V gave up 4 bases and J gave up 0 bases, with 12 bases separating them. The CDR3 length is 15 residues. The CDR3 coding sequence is TGCGCCAGCAGCCGAACGGAGTCCATGAACACTGAAGCTTTCTTT. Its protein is CASSRTESMNTEAFF.

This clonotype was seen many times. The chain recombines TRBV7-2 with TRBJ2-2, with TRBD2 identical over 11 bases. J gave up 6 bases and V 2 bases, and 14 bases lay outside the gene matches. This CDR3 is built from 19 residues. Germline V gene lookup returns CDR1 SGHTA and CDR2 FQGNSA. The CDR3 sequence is CASSLMGSGRASVPGELFF. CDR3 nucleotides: TGTGCCAGCAGCTTAATGGGTAGCGGGAGGGCCTCGGTGCCCGGGGAGCTGTTTTTT.

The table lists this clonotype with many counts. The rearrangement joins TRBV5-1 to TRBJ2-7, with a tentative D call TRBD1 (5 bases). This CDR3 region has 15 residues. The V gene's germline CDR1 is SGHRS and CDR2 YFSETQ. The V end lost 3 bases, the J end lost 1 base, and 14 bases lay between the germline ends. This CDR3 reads CASSSHWTQSYEQYF. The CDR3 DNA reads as TGCGCCAGCAGCTCCCACTGGACACAATCCTACGAGCAGTACTTC.

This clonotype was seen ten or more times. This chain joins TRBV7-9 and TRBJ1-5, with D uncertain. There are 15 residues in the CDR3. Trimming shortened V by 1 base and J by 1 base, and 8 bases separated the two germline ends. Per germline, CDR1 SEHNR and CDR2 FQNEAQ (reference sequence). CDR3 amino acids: CASSLEKGSNQPQHF. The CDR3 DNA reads TGTGCCAGCAGCTTAGAAAAAGGGAGCAATCAGCCCCAGCATTTT.

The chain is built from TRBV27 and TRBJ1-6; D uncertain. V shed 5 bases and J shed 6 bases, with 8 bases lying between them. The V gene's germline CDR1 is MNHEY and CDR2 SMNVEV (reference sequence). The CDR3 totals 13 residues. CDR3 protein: CASSNTFNSPLHF. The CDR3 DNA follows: TGTGCCAGCAGTAACACCTTTAATTCACCCCTCCACTTT.

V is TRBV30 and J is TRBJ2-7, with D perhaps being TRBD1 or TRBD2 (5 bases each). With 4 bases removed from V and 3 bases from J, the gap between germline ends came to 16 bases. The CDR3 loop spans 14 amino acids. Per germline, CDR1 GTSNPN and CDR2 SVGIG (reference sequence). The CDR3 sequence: CAWNTRGTSYEQYF. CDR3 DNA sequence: TGTGCCTGGAACACTAGGGGCACGAGCTACGAGCAGTACTTC.

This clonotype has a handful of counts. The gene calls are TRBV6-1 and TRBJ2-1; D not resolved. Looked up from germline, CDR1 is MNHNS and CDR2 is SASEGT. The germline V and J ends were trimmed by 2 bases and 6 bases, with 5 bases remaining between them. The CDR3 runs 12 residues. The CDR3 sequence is CASSEQANEQFF. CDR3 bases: TGTGCCAGCAGTGAACAGGCCAATGAGCAGTTCTTC.

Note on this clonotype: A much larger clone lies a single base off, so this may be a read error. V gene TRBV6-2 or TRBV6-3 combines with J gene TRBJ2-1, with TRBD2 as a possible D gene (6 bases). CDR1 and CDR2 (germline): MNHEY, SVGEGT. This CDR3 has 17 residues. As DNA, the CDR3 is TGTGCCAGCAGTTACCCCAGACTAGGAGGCTCCGACAATGAGCAGTTCTTC. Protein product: CASSYPRLGGSDNEQFF.

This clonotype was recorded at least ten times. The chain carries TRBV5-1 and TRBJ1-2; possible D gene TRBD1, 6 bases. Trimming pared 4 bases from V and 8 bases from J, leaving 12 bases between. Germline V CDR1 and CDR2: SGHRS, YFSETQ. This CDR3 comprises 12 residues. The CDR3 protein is CASSPEGEGYTF. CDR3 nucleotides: TGCGCCAGCAGCCCGGAGGGGGAAGGCTACACCTTC.

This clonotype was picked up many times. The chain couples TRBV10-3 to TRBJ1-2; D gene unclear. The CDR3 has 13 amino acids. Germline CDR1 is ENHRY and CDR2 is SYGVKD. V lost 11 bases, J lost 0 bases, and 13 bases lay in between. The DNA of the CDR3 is TGTGCCTCCGAAGATGCTTCTAACTATGGCTACACCTTC. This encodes CASEDASNYGYTF.

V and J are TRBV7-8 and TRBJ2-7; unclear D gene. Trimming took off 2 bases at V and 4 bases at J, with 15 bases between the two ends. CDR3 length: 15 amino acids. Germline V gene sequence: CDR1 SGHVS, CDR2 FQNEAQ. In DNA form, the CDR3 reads TGTGCCAGCAGCTTATATTTAGGTCAGCTTTACGAGCAGTACTTC. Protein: CASSLYLGQLYEQYF.

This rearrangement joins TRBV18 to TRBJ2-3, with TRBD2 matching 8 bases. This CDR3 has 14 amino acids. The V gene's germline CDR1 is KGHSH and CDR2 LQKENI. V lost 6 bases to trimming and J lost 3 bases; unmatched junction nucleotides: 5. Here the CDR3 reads CASSREVETDTQYF. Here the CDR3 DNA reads TGTGCCAGCTCGCGGGAGGTGGAAACAGATACGCAGTATTTT.